By frequency, the clone carrying this T cell receptor (beta chain) is medium-sized. The data belong to a study of CD8 T cells in cerebrospinal fluid in Alzheimer's disease. CDR3 size: 15 residues. Per the germline V gene, CDR1 is MNHEY and CDR2 is SMNVEV (reference sequence). CSF cells underwent 10X single-cell V(D)J and 5' gene-expression profiling. TCRdb re-called the 10x single-cell sequencing reads and shows each CDR3 protein once, DNA omitted. Its table records around 1,800 distinct CDR3 sequences. The sequenced material came from cerebrospinal fluid. The gene calls are TRBV27 and TRBJ2-7; the TRBD2 assignment by TCRdb is unverifiable without DNA. The origin of this receptor is a human donor with mild cognitive impairment. CDR3 sequence reads: CASSLTLAGDYEQYF.